This T cell receptor beta chain was recorded in a study of neoadjuvant nivolumab and ipilimumab in lung cancer. About this clone itself: The target antigen is unknown.

Germline V gives CDR1 GTSNPN, CDR2 SVGIG (reference sequence). V gave up 2 bases and J gave up 4 bases; unmatched junction bases: 9. This CDR3 is built from 15 residues. Assay used: immunoSEQ multiplex PCR; TCRdb lists only in-frame clones, some missing. The repertoire has about 3,600 clones, around three quarters of them found once; the top ten carry roughly 1.4%. Broader study findings: Only a single major-pathologic-response sample was available for clonality analysis. Only two of four nivolumab-treated tumors gained richness and clonality by surgery. Pretherapy blood TCR richness correlated positively with resected tumor richness. TCR richness and clonality were higher in tumors than adjacent uninvolved lung.

This sequence originates from an adult with non-small cell lung cancer. Sequenced material: peripheral blood, taken after neoadjuvant nivolumab, alone or with ipilimumab, at or shortly before surgery. V gene TRBV30 combines with J gene TRBJ2-3; 7 bases are shared with TRBD1. CDR3 sequence (DNA): TGTGCCTGGAGTCGGGACAGCTGGGGTGCAGATACGCAGTATTTT. Protein product: CAWSRDSWGADTQYF.